A single sample gave rise to the 7 T cell receptor beta chains below, sequenced in a study of blood T cells in healthy people across ages. Then a second PCR, running roughly 6 to 11 cycles, was carried out with a sample-barcoded 5' primer and a J-beta primer mix. TCRdb processed the 5' RACE reads anew with MiXCR; each CDR3 protein has one entry. The data contain over 500,000 distinct CDR3 sequences, over 40% of them singletons. Source material: blood. The receptors shown here come from an elderly woman in good health.

This clonotype was counted only a few times. CDR3 amino acids: CASSFLASSNEQFF. As DNA, the CDR3 is TGTGCCAGCAGCTTTTTGGCTAGCAGCAATGAGCAGTTCTTC. The V gene is TRBV11-3, the J gene TRBJ2-1, with D possibly matching TRBD2 (5 bases). Trimming took 3 bases from V and 6 from J, leaving 12 bases between them. The CDR3 sequence is 14 residues long. Germline assignment: CDR1 SGHNT and CDR2 YENEEA.

V is TRBV5-1 and J is TRBJ2-2; unclear D gene. V lost 5 bases and J lost 1, with 9 bases in between. This CDR3 is built from 14 residues. Per the germline V gene, CDR1 is SGHRS and CDR2 is YFSETQ. The CDR3 sequence: CASRSNMNTGELFF. DNA for the CDR3: TGCGCCAGCAGGTCCAACATGAACACCGGGGAGCTGTTTTTT.

At least ten counts were recorded for this clonotype. The chain couples TRBV27 to TRBJ2-5; D gene ambiguous. V was cut by 2 bases and J by 5 bases, with 12 bases left in between. Germline CDR1 MNHEY, CDR2 SMNVEV (reference sequence). The CDR3 has 14 residues. The chain's CDR3 is CASSLGSSGETQYF. The DNA of the CDR3 is TGTGCCAGCAGTTTAGGTAGCAGTGGGGAGACCCAGTACTTC.

The chain carries TRBV2 and TRBJ1-2; unclear D gene. Germline loops: CDR1 SNHLY, CDR2 FYNNEI. Between the trimmed V and J ends, which lost 3 bases and 0 bases, there was a span of 5 bases. This CDR3 has 13 residues. The CDR3 loop reads CASSDLANYGYTF. The DNA of the CDR3 is TGTGCCAGCAGTGACTTAGCTAACTATGGCTACACCTTC.

This clonotype showed up many times. This sequence joins TRBV28 and TRBJ1-2, with TRBD1 identical over 12 bases. Losses at the gene ends were 6 bases for V and 3 bases for J; bases not matched to a gene: 5. This CDR3 contains 15 residues. The germline CDR1 and CDR2 sequences are MDHEN and SYDVKM. This chain's CDR3 is CASSGTGGADYGYTF. Here the CDR3 DNA reads TGTGCCAGCAGCGGGACAGGGGGCGCGGACTATGGCTACACCTTC.

About this clonotype itself: This may stem from a read error, because a much larger clone lies one nucleotide away. V gene TRBV6-5 combines with J gene TRBJ1-2; TRBD1 matches at 10 bases. Germline V lookup: CDR1 MNHEY, CDR2 SVGAGI. The junction had 7 bases not matched to a gene; V was cut back by 6 bases and J by 9 bases. The CDR3 totals 13 residues. The CDR3 loop reads CASSRTGGLSYTF. CDR3 DNA sequence: TGTGCCAGCAGCAGGACAGGGGGGTTGAGCTACACCTTC.

The rearrangement joins TRBV5-1 to TRBJ2-3, with 8 bases identical to TRBD2. Germline V CDR1 and CDR2: SGHRS, YFSETQ. This CDR3 spans 16 amino acids. V trimming: 3 bases; J trimming: 5 bases; junction bases outside the gene matches: 11. Here the CDR3 DNA reads TGCGCCAGCAGCTACAACCGAGCGGGAGAAGGAGATACGCAGTATTTT. This sequence encodes CASSYNRAGEGDTQYF.